These 25 T cell receptor beta chains were all obtained from the same sample, sequenced in a study of metastatic and nonmetastatic thyroid tumors. TCRdb re-analyzed the PCR reads through MiXCR. The data show 20,000 to 25,000 clones, about 13% seen once. Thyroid surgery was performed in patients who had received no treatment beforehand. Sequencing was done on a sample of blood. Source of these receptors: a female donor with papillary thyroid cancer or a benign thyroid nodule (not recorded which). Some clones in this sample may be carry-over from other donors' samples.

Ten or more counts support this clone. DNA for the CDR3: TGCAGTGCTAGAGATTCAGCACTAGCCTACGAGCAGTACTTC. Residues: CSARDSALAYEQYF. The gene calls are TRBV20-1 and TRBJ2-7; a weak D match, TRBD2 (5 bases). Germline CDR1 is DFQATT and CDR2 is SNEGSKA (reference sequence). The V end lost 0 bases, the J end lost 2 bases, and 11 bases lay between the germline ends. The CDR3 length is 14 residues.

Ten or more counts support this clone. The rearrangement uses TRBV11-2 and TRBJ2-1, with 13 bases matching TRBD2. Germline values: CDR1 SGHAT, CDR2 FQNNGV. The CDR3 is 15 amino acids. With V trimmed by 4 bases and J by 7 bases, 4 bases remained unmatched. The CDR3 reads CASSCGTSGVNEQFF. The CDR3 bases are TGTGCCAGCAGCTGCGGGACTAGCGGGGTAAATGAGCAGTTCTTC.

This clone has ten or more counts. The chain recombines TRBV19 with TRBJ2-7; no reliable D call. The germline V and J ends were trimmed by 5 bases and 0 bases, with 11 bases remaining between them. Germline CDR1 reads LNHDA; CDR2 reads SQIVND (reference sequence). The CDR3 has 14 amino acids. The CDR3 DNA is TGTGCCAGTAGTCCCCCGACACACTCCTACGAGCAGTACTTC. Translated: CASSPPTHSYEQYF.

This clone appeared a few times. The chain is built from TRBV6-5 and TRBJ1-2; D might be TRBD1 (5 bases). The CDR3 consists of 13 residues. The germline V gene encodes CDR1 MNHEY and CDR2 SVGAGI. V was pared by 2 bases and J by 9 bases, with 13 bases between. The CDR3 region is CASSYGQGRRYTF. The CDR3, as DNA: TGTGCCAGCAGTTACGGTCAGGGAAGGCGCTACACCTTC.

This clone was observed at least ten times. The chain carries TRBV7-2 and TRBJ2-1; TRBD2 might be the D (6 bases). Germline V lookup: CDR1 SGHTA, CDR2 FQGNSA. V lost 3 bases and J lost 1, with 10 bases in between. The CDR3 spans 15 residues. The CDR3 loop reads CASSFAGSSYNEQFF. The CDR3 DNA follows: TGTGCCAGCAGCTTTGCGGGAAGTTCCTACAATGAGCAGTTCTTC.

With regard to this clone: At one boundary the junction diverges from the germline segment, which might be a read error. This chain joins TRBV7-8 and TRBJ1-2; the D gene is possibly TRBD1 (5 bases). Germline V gene sequence: CDR1 SGHVS, CDR2 FQNEAQ. The CDR3 totals 11 residues. CDR3 DNA sequence: TGTGCCAGCAGCCCAGGGTTTGGCTACGGCTTC. This codes for CASSPGFGYGF.

This clone was picked up many times. J is TRBJ2-3 and V is TRBV5-1, with 7 bases fitting TRBD1. The CDR3 sequence is 16 residues long. The V and J ends lost 4 bases and 2 bases, in that order; junction bases with no gene match: 10. Per the germline V gene, CDR1 is SGHRS and CDR2 is YFSETQ. The CDR3 is CASSPYPGQFTDTQYF. In DNA, the CDR3 is TGCGCCAGCAGCCCTTATCCGGGACAGTTCACAGATACGCAGTATTTT.

This clone was seen at least ten times. V gene TRBV12-3 or TRBV12-4 combines with J gene TRBJ1-5; D is perhaps TRBD1 (6 bases). The CDR3 has 14 amino acids. V was pared by 5 bases and J by 5 bases, with 13 bases between. The CDR3 coding sequence is TGTGCCAGCAGTCCGTACAGGGAGTATCAGCCCCAGCATTTT. As protein: CASSPYREYQPQHF.

This clone showed up many times. CDR3 in amino acids: CASRRTGDTEAFF. DNA for the CDR3: TGTGCCAGCCGGAGGACAGGGGACACTGAAGCTTTCTTT. V gene TRBV19 combines with J gene TRBJ1-1; TRBD1 matches 9 bases. The CDR3 consists of 13 residues. V lost 9 bases and J lost 3; bases outside the gene matches: 5. Germline V gene lookup returns CDR1 LNHDA and CDR2 SQIVND (reference sequence).

This clone was recorded many times. The gene calls are TRBV3-1 and TRBJ2-7; possible D gene TRBD1, 6 bases. Trimming cost V 4 bases and J 4 bases, with 14 bases left between them. The CDR3 length is 14 residues. Germline V gives CDR1 LGHDT, CDR2 YNNKEL (reference sequence). The CDR3 nucleotides are TGTGCCAGCAGCCGGGCCCTCAGGGGTTACGAGCAGTACTTC. As protein: CASSRALRGYEQYF.

This clone was observed many times. The rearrangement uses TRBV19 and TRBJ2-7; D unresolved. The CDR3 has 12 amino acids. Germline V CDR1 and CDR2: LNHDA, SQIVND (reference sequence). Trimming cost V 5 bases and J 1 base, with 6 bases left between them. The CDR3 is CASSGGSYEQYF. CDR3 coding DNA: TGTGCCAGTAGTGGTGGGTCCTACGAGCAGTACTTC.

This clone has a count of ten or more. The chain joins TRBV19 to TRBJ2-2, with D uncertain. Trimming took off 8 bases at V and 1 base at J, with 11 bases between the two ends. Germline loops: CDR1 LNHDA, CDR2 SQIVND (reference sequence). The CDR3 runs 14 residues. The CDR3 coding sequence is TGTGCCAGTTCTCTCACCTGGAACACCGGGGAGCTGTTTTTT. It encodes CASSLTWNTGELFF. The variable domain in full, with the rest retrieved from reference TRBV19 and TRBJ2-2, is DGGITQSPKYLFRKEGQNVTLSCEQNLNHDAMYWYRQDPGQGLRLIYYSQIVNDFQKGDIAEGYSVSREKKESFPLTVTSAQKNPTAFYLCASSLTWNTGELFFGEGSRLTVL.

This clone was counted between two and nine times. This chain joins TRBV28 and TRBJ1-3; D is ambiguous. Germline CDR1 reads MDHEN; CDR2 reads SYDVKM. Deletions cut 5 bases from V and 4 bases from J, with 12 bases between. CDR3 size: 14 residues. CDR3: CASSISPTGNTIYF. In DNA form, the CDR3 reads TGTGCCAGCAGTATATCCCCTACAGGAAACACCATATATTTT.

In this sample, this clone turned up a few times. It may be a read error: a sequence one base away is much more abundant. The same CDR3 arises from other DNA sequences in this sample as well. The V call is TRBV7-3, the J call TRBJ2-2; D assignment may be TRBD1 or TRBD2 (5 bases each). In germline, CDR1 is SGHTA, CDR2 FQGTGA. This CDR3 spans 15 amino acids. The DNA for the CDR3 is TGTGCCAGCAGCTTATCCGGGACGGACACCGGGGAGCTGTTCTTT. It encodes CASSLSGTDTGELFF.

This clone has ten or more counts. The genes are TRBV5-1 and TRBJ2-7, with 11 bases matching TRBD1. Germline V CDR1 and CDR2: SGHRS, YFSETQ. With V trimmed by 1 base and J by 3 bases, 12 bases remained unmatched. This CDR3 has 18 amino acids. CDR3 bases: TGCGCCAGCAGCTTGACGGACAGGGGGCCGGGAGCTATCTACGAGCAGTACTTC. Encoded protein: CASSLTDRGPGAIYEQYF.

The table lists this clone with many counts. The V and J genes are TRBV5-5 and TRBJ2-1, with 9 positions matching TRBD2. The CDR3 covers 16 residues. Trimming took 2 bases from V and 4 from J; bases not matched to a gene: 7. CDR1 and CDR2 (germline): SGHKS, YYEKEE (reference sequence). CDR3 in DNA: TGTGCCAGCAGCTTATTAGGTAGCGGGAGTTACAATGAGCAGTTCTTC. Protein sequence: CASSLLGSGSYNEQFF.

With regard to this clone: The conserved closing phenylalanine or tryptophan is absent in this CDR3, likely reflecting a read error. This chain joins TRBV9 and TRBJ1-1; D may be TRBD1 (5 bases). Between the trimmed V and J ends, which lost 3 bases and 4 bases, there was a span of 22 bases. Germline CDR1 is SGDLS and CDR2 is YYNGEE. This CDR3 is 17 amino acids long. In DNA, the CDR3 is TGTGCCAGCAGCGCCTGGGGCTCGGTGGGTGACGGCACTGAAGCTTTCTCT. Its translation: CASSAWGSVGDGTEAFS.

The table lists this clone with many counts. The rearrangement uses TRBV11-2 and TRBJ1-1; maybe TRBD1 (5 bases). Germline-derived CDR1 and CDR2 are SGHAT and FQNNGV. CDR3 length: 13 amino acids. V lost 0 bases and J lost 11, with 13 bases in between. CDR3 protein: CASSLESRTWAFF. CDR3 nucleotides: TGTGCCAGCAGCTTAGAGTCCAGGACATGGGCTTTCTTT.

This clone was seen repeatedly, ten times or more. The V and J genes are TRBV19 and TRBJ2-5; tentatively, D is TRBD1 (5 bases). CDR3 size: 16 residues. The V and J ends lost 3 bases and 0 bases respectively, with 14 bases between them. CDR1 is LNHDA, CDR2 SQIVND, per germline (reference sequence). CDR3 bases: TGTGCCAGTAGTATGCCCGCTTCAGGGTACCAAGAGACCCAGTACTTC. Its protein product is CASSMPASGYQETQYF. The variable domain in full, completed from reference TRBV19 and TRBJ2-5, reads DGGITQSPKYLFRKEGQNVTLSCEQNLNHDAMYWYRQDPGQGLRLIYYSQIVNDFQKGDIAEGYSVSREKKESFPLTVTSAQKNPTAFYLCASSMPASGYQETQYFGPGTRLLVL.

There are many counts of this clone. Here the CDR3 DNA reads TGCAGTGCTAGTAGGGGGGATACGCAGTATTTT. Amino acids: CSASRGDTQYF. The V call is TRBV20-1, the J call TRBJ2-3; tentatively, D is TRBD1 (6 bases). This CDR3 is 11 amino acids long. The V gene's germline CDR1 is DFQATT and CDR2 SNEGSKA (reference sequence). Trimming took 3 bases from V and 6 from J, leaving 7 bases between them.

This clone was detected a few times. V and J are TRBV12-3 or TRBV12-4 and TRBJ2-2, with 12 bases lining up with TRBD2. With V trimmed by 5 bases and J by 2 bases, 3 bases remained unmatched. The CDR3 sequence is 16 residues long. CDR3 bases: TGTGCCAGCAGTGGGACTAGCGGGTTTAACACCGGGGAGCTGTTTTTT. Residues: CASSGTSGFNTGELFF.

At least ten counts were recorded for this clone. The chain recombines TRBV15 with TRBJ2-1; D possibly corresponds to TRBD2 (6 bases). V was shortened by 0 bases and J by 0 bases, with 12 bases between the two germline ends. This CDR3 has 17 residues. The germline CDR1 and CDR2 sequences are LNHNV and YYDKDF (reference sequence). This CDR3 is CATSRDTGLSSYNEQFF. The CDR3 DNA sequence: TGTGCCACCAGCAGAGATACGGGACTTAGCTCCTACAATGAGCAGTTCTTC.

This clone was found many times. The chain uses TRBV19 and TRBJ1-4, with D possibly matching TRBD1 (6 bases). V gave up 9 bases and J gave up 10 bases, with 18 bases separating them. The CDR3 is made up of 13 amino acids. Germline loops: CDR1 LNHDA, CDR2 SQIVND (reference sequence). CDR3 nucleotide sequence: TGTGCCAGCGGGGGGCAGGAGGGCCGAAAACTGTTTTTT. Translated, it gives CASGGQEGRKLFF. The complete variable domain, with remaining parts taken from reference TRBV19 and TRBJ1-4, reads DGGITQSPKYLFRKEGQNVTLSCEQNLNHDAMYWYRQDPGQGLRLIYYSQIVNDFQKGDIAEGYSVSREKKESFPLTVTSAQKNPTAFYLCASGGQEGRKLFFGSGTQLSVL.

This clone was seen repeatedly, ten times or more. The chain employs TRBV9 and TRBJ1-4; weak D call: TRBD1 (5 bases). V was pared by 2 bases and J by 7 bases, with 9 bases between. Looked up from germline, CDR1 is SGDLS and CDR2 is YYNGEE. The CDR3 extends over 13 amino acids. CDR3 nucleotide sequence: TGTGCCAGCAGCGTGGGGGACGGTGAAAAACTGTTTTTT. Protein: CASSVGDGEKLFF.

The chain employs TRBV28 and TRBJ1-3; TRBD1 might be the D (6 bases). The CDR3 runs to 15 residues. Per germline, CDR1 MDHEN and CDR2 SYDVKM. The V gene lost 6 bases and the J gene lost 4 bases, with 16 bases spanning the gap. CDR3 protein: CASSVVGGAGNTIYF. The CDR3 nucleotides read TGTGCCAGCAGCGTCGTGGGGGGCGCCGGAAACACCATATATTTT. Using reference TRBV28 and TRBJ1-3 for the parts outside the CDR3, the full variable domain is DVKVTQSSRYLVKRTGEKVFLECVQDMDHENMFWYRQDPGLGLRLIYFSYDVKMKEKGDIPEGYSVSREKKERFSLILESASTNQTSMYLCASSVVGGAGNTIYFGEGSWLTVV.